The 3 T cell receptor beta chains in this list originate from one sample, sequenced in a study of cytomegalovirus exposure and HLA in healthy donors. PCR primers comprised 60 Vbeta and 13 Jbeta primers. Only in-frame clones appear in the TCRdb table, and some are missing; sequencing was by immunoSEQ multiplex PCR. Of more than 110,000 clones listed, 70% are singletons. Specimen: PBMCs. These receptors were collected from an older woman in good health and CMV-seropositive.

This chain connects TRBV21-1 to TRBJ2-1; the DNA was not compared with TRBD2, the D call given in the table. TRBV21-1 is marked as a pseudogene. The CDR3 is 9 amino acids. The CDR3 loop reads CSGIDEQFF. CDR3 in DNA: TGTAGCGGGATCGATGAGCAGTTCTTC.

The chain is built from TRBV4-2 and TRBJ1-2, with D uncertain. This CDR3 region has 13 residues. Germline V gene sequence: CDR1 LGHNA, CDR2 YNFKEQ. V dropped 4 bases and J dropped 6 bases, with 12 bases sitting between them. CDR3 region: CASSPLMEDGYTF. In nucleotides, the CDR3 is TGTGCCAGCAGCCCGTTAATGGAGGATGGCTACACCTTC.

The CDR3 DNA reads TGTGCCAGCAGTGATGGTCACAGGGGGCGAAGAGAGACCCAGTACTTC. This sequence encodes CASSDGHRGRRETQYF. This chain connects TRBV6-1 to TRBJ2-5; TRBD1 matches at 9 bases. V lost 3 bases to trimming and J lost 4 bases; unmatched junction nucleotides: 9. The germline V gene encodes CDR1 MNHNS and CDR2 SASEGT. This CDR3 is built from 16 residues.